This T cell receptor (beta chain) was captured in a study of identical twins. In this sample, this clonotype turned up a few times. The antigen is not known. Study outcomes and limitations: Models underpredicted monozygotic twin sharing of out-of-frame TCR alpha. Cord blood beta clonotypes that were abundant carried fewer insertions, and memory repertoires showed no such trend.

V dropped 6 bases and J dropped 4 bases, with 13 bases sitting between them. The V gene's germline CDR1 is MNHEY and CDR2 SVGAGI. The CDR3 runs to 14 residues. Template switching supplied a universal primer site; unique molecular identifiers were carried on the cDNA. One entry per CDR3 protein results from TCRdb running MiXCR on the 5' RACE reads. The sample lists 1.5 million to 2 million distinct CDR3 sequences; about 30% were seen once. Healthy Caucasians provided all donations. Material for sequencing was cord blood. The chain links TRBV6-5 to TRBJ2-4, with D perhaps TRBD1 (5 bases). This TCR was recovered from a newborn girl in good health. Here the CDR3 reads CASRGLSAKNIQYF. CDR3 sequence (DNA): TGTGCCAGCAGGGGGCTTTCGGCAAAAAACATTCAGTACTTC.